The text below deals with one TCR beta chain. Its antigen is still unknown. Clones were read by immunoSEQ multiplex PCR, and TCRdb kept only the in-frame ones, dropping some. The table shows 80,000 to 100,000 clones, with about 92% occurring only once. This entry comes from a study of PD-1 blockade in classical Hodgkin lymphoma. Study-wide points: In newly diagnosed patients, baseline TCR diversity was reportedly below that of healthy donors. Why repertoires differed is undefined; disease activity or prior therapy possibly contributed.

The time point: cycle 4 day 1 (C4D1), after less than seven weeks of nivolumab. There was relapse after autologous stem cell transplantation in every patient, and there was variation in brentuximab vedotin exposure. Trimming cost V 4 bases and J 1 base, with 11 bases left between them. Germline CDR1 reads SNHLY; CDR2 reads FYNNEI. This CDR3 is built from 15 residues. The V call is TRBV2, the J call TRBJ1-5, with D perhaps TRBD1 (5 bases). The receptor's source is a human donor with classical Hodgkin lymphoma. This specimen was peripheral blood mononuclear cells (PBMCs), taken before the fourth cycle of nivolumab. The CDR3 sequence: CASSVMGGSNQPQHF. CDR3 nucleotide sequence: TGTGCCAGCAGTGTTATGGGGGGGAGCAATCAGCCCCAGCATTTT.